These 14 T cell receptor beta chains were all obtained from the same sample, sequenced in a study of cytomegalovirus exposure and HLA in healthy donors. The PCR employed 60 Vbeta primers together with 13 Jbeta primers. Here immunoSEQ multiplex PCR was the method, and the copy in TCRdb shows in-frame clones only, minus some. The table shows fewer than 150,000 clones, with more than 70% occurring only once. The sample taken for sequencing was PBMCs. Receptors originate from a man between 50 and 59 years old in good health and CMV-seropositive.

The CDR3 region is CASSDKGNQPQHF. DNA for the CDR3: TGTGCCAGCAGTGACAAGGGGAATCAGCCCCAGCATTTT. This rearrangement joins TRBV6-5 to TRBJ1-5, with a tentative D call TRBD1 (5 bases). The CDR3 sequence is 13 residues long. V dropped 5 bases and J dropped 4 bases, with 9 bases sitting between them. Germline-derived CDR1 and CDR2 are MNHEY and SVGAGI.

The V and J genes are TRBV7-9 and TRBJ2-1, with 9 bases matching TRBD2. Germline CDR1 is SEHNR and CDR2 is FQNEAQ (reference sequence). This CDR3 region has 14 residues. The junction had 2 bases not matched to a gene; V was cut back by 7 bases and J by 1 base. The CDR3 DNA is TGTGCCAGCACTAGCGGGGTGTCCTACAATGAGCAGTTCTTC. This gives the protein CASTSGVSYNEQFF.

The chain carries TRBV7-2 and TRBJ1-2, with 7 bases matching TRBD1. V trimming: 5 bases; J trimming: 7 bases; junction bases outside the gene matches: 7. The CDR3 contains 13 residues. In germline, CDR1 is SGHTA, CDR2 FQGNSA. The CDR3 sequence is CASSLDRAFGYTF. The CDR3 region has the DNA TGTGCCAGCAGCCTCGACAGGGCCTTTGGCTACACCTTC.

The genes are TRBV28 and TRBJ2-7, with 10 bases fitting TRBD1. CDR3 size: 15 residues. V was pared by 6 bases and J by 7 bases, with 12 bases of the junction left unmatched. CDR1 and CDR2 from the germline V gene are MDHEN and SYDVKM. The CDR3 reads CASSFPGQGIGEQYF. The CDR3 nucleotides are TGTGCCAGCAGCTTTCCGGGACAGGGGATTGGGGAGCAGTACTTC. Full variable domain (outside the CDR3, taken from reference TRBV28 and TRBJ2-7): DVKVTQSSRYLVKRTGEKVFLECVQDMDHENMFWYRQDPGLGLRLIYFSYDVKMKEKGDIPEGYSVSREKKERFSLILESASTNQTSMYLCASSFPGQGIGEQYFGPGTRLTVT.

This clone was observed a handful of times. The J gene is TRBJ2-7, the V gene TRBV6-1; 10 bases are shared with TRBD2. The CDR3 is 13 amino acids. V lost 8 bases to trimming and J lost 2 bases; unmatched junction nucleotides: 3. Germline V lookup: CDR1 MNHNS, CDR2 SASEGT. The CDR3 nucleotides are TGTGCCAGCCGGACTAGCGGAACCTACGAGCAGTACTTC. Amino acid sequence: CASRTSGTYEQYF.

The chain joins TRBV10-3 to TRBJ2-5; 7 positions agree with TRBD2. Trimming at V came to 0 bases and at J to 2 bases, leaving 0 bases not matched to a gene. The germline V gene has CDR1 ENHRY and CDR2 SYGVKD. This CDR3 has 14 amino acids. The DNA for the CDR3 is TGTGCCATCAGTGAGTCGGGGGGGCAAGAGACCCAGTACTTC. Amino acid sequence: CAISESGGQETQYF.

The rearrangement links TRBV5-1 to TRBJ2-5; 7 bases fit TRBD1. Germline CDR1 SGHRS, CDR2 YFSETQ. There are 14 residues in the CDR3. Trimming took 1 base from V and 4 from J; bases not matched to a gene: 4. The CDR3 is CASSLSGGRETQYF. CDR3 coding DNA: TGCGCCAGCAGCTTGTCAGGGGGAAGAGAGACCCAGTACTTC.

V usage is TRBV5-1 and J usage is TRBJ2-5; D may be TRBD1 (5 bases). The DNA end is more similar to TRBJ2-7, so the J call may be wrong. Germline CDR1 SGHRS, CDR2 YFSETQ. The CDR3 spans 14 residues. The CDR3 bases are TGCGCCAGCAGCTTGGGGACATTTACCTACGAGCAGTACTTC. Translated, it gives CASSLGTFTYEQYF.

V is TRBV7-9 and J is TRBJ1-1; 9 nucleotides align to TRBD1. The CDR3 spans 14 residues. Trimming cost V 5 bases and J 4 bases; bases outside gene matches: 5. The germline CDR1 and CDR2 sequences are SEHNR and FQNEAQ (reference sequence). Here the CDR3 DNA reads TGTGCCAGCAGCGCCCAGACAGGGGGCACTGAAGCTTTCTTT. Protein product: CASSAQTGGTEAFF. Looking up the rest from reference TRBV7-9 and TRBJ1-1 gives the full variable domain: DTGVSQNPRHKITKRGQNVTFRCDPISEHNRLYWYRQTLGQGPEFLTYFQNEAQLEKSRLLSDRFSAERPKGSFSTLEIQRTEQGDSAMYLCASSAQTGGTEAFFGQGTRLTVV.

This clone is a singleton in its sample. The CDR3 bases are TGTGCCAGCAGCCTACGGGGTTCCTACAATGAGCAGTTCTTC. It yields the protein CASSLRGSYNEQFF. This chain links TRBV7-6 with TRBJ2-1; possibly TRBD2 for D (5 bases). Deletions cut 5 bases from V and 1 base from J, with 9 bases between. Germline V gene lookup returns CDR1 SGHVS and CDR2 FNYEAQ. CDR3 length equals 14 residues.

V and J are TRBV5-1 and TRBJ2-7, with D perhaps TRBD1 (5 bases). The CDR3 runs 15 residues. Trimming pared 0 bases from V and 0 bases from J, leaving 10 bases between. Germline loops: CDR1 SGHRS, CDR2 YFSETQ. CDR3 DNA: TGCGCCAGCAGCTTGGAAGGGGTGGGCTCCTACGAGCAGTACTTC. This codes for CASSLEGVGSYEQYF.

V usage is TRBV7-2 and J usage is TRBJ2-1; weak D call: TRBD1 (6 bases). Germline V CDR1 and CDR2: SGHTA, FQGNSA. Deletions cut 5 bases from V and 13 bases from J, with 12 bases between. There are 11 residues in the CDR3. This CDR3 reads CASSTRDNQFF. The DNA for the CDR3 is TGTGCCAGCAGCACTCGGGACAACCAGTTCTTC.

The chain links TRBV19 to TRBJ2-3, with 12 bases identical to TRBD1. The germline V gene encodes CDR1 LNHDA and CDR2 SQIVND (reference sequence). The CDR3 is 15 residues long. J gave up 4 bases and V 5 bases, and 4 bases lay outside the gene matches. CDR3 sequence reads: CASSSGQGASDTQYF. The DNA for the CDR3 is TGTGCCAGTAGTTCGGGACAGGGGGCCTCAGATACGCAGTATTTT.

This chain links TRBV5-5 with TRBJ2-7, with a weak D call TRBD2 (5 bases). The length of the CDR3 is 16 residues. Looked up from germline, CDR1 is SGHKS and CDR2 is YYEKEE (reference sequence). Trimming pared 1 base from V and 4 bases from J, leaving 18 bases between. CDR3 sequence reads: CASSLREGVGFYEQYF. The DNA for the CDR3 is TGTGCCAGCAGCTTGAGAGAGGGAGTGGGGTTTTACGAGCAGTACTTC. Looking up the rest from reference TRBV5-5 and TRBJ2-7 gives the full variable domain: DAGVTQSPTHLIKTRGQQVTLRCSPISGHKSVSWYQQVLGQGPQFIFQYYEKEERGRGNFPDRFSARQFPNYSSELNVNALLLGDSALYLCASSLREGVGFYEQYFGPGTRLTVT.